The clone carrying this T cell receptor beta chain was counted a few times. What it binds is not known. These data are taken from a study of OX40 agonist ivuxolimab in advanced cancers. The assay was immunoSEQ multiplex PCR, and TCRdb's table has in-frame clones only and misses some. In the table there are about 66,000 clones, roughly 87% of which are singletons. Findings and limits, study-wide: Averaging showed that CD8+ T cells had more expanded clones than CD4+ did. Expanded peripheral T-cell antigen specificity went undetermined.

The length of the CDR3 is 14 residues. Germline-derived CDR1 and CDR2 are MGHRA and YSYEKL. Trimming removed 4 bases from V and 4 bases from J; junction bases left unmatched: 5. The sequence came from an adult with an advanced solid tumor such as melanoma, head and neck, liver or kidney cancer. The material sequenced was CD4+ or CD8+ T cells sorted from blood, taken in a trial of the OX40 agonist ivuxolimab. The chain combines TRBV4-1 with TRBJ1-1; 8 bases are shared with TRBD1. DNA of the CDR3: TGCGCCAGCAGCCTCGGAGACAGGGGCACTGAAGCTTTCTTT. This gives the protein CASSLGDRGTEAFF.